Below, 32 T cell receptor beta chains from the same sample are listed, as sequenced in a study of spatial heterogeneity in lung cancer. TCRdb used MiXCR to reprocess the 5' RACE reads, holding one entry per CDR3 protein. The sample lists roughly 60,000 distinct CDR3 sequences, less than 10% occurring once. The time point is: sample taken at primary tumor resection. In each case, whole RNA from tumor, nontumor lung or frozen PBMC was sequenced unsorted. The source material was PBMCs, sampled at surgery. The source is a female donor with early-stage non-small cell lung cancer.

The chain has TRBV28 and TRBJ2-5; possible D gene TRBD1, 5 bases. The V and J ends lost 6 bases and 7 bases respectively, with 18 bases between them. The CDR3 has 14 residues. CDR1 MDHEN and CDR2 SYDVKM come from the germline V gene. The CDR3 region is CASRPDSPVGTQYF. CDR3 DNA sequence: TGTGCCAGCAGGCCCGACAGCCCCGTGGGGACCCAGTACTTC.

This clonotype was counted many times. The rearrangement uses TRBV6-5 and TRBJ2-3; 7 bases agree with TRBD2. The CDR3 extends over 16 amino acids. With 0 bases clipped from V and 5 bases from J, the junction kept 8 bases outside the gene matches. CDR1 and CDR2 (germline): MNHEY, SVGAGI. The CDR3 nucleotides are TGTGCCAGCAGTTACTCGGTACAAGCGGGGAGAGATACGCAGTATTTT. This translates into CASSYSVQAGRDTQYF.

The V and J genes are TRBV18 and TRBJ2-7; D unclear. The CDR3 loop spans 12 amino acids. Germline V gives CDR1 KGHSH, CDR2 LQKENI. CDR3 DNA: TGTGTCAGCTCCCCGGGCTCCTACGAGCAGTACGTC. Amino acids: CVSSPGSYEQYV.

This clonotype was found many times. As DNA, the CDR3 is TGTGCCAGCAGCCAAACAGGGATCGCGGAGACCCAGTACTTC. This codes for CASSQTGIAETQYF. This chain links TRBV5-5 with TRBJ2-5, with D possibly being TRBD1 (6 bases). The length of the CDR3 is 14 residues. Germline V CDR1 and CDR2: SGHKS, YYEKEE (reference sequence). Trimming pared 4 bases from V and 5 bases from J, leaving 15 bases between.

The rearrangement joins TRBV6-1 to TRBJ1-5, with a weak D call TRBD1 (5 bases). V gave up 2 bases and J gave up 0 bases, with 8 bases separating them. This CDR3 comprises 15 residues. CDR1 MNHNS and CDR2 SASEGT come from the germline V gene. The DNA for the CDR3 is TGTGCCAGCAGTGAATGGGGGGATAGCAATCAGCCCCAGCATTTT. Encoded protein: CASSEWGDSNQPQHF.

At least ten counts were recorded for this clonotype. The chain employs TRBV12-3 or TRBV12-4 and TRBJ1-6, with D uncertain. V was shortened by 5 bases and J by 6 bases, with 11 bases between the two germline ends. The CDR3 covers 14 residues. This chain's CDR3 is CASSQTEANSPLHF. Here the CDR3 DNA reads TGTGCCAGCAGTCAGACGGAGGCTAATTCACCCCTCCACTTT.

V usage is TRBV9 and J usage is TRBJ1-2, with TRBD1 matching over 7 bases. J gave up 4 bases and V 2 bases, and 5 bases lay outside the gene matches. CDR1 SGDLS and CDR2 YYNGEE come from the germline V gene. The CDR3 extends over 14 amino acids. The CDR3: CASSVSGQRYGYTF. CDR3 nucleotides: TGTGCCAGCAGCGTCTCGGGACAGCGCTATGGCTACACCTTC.

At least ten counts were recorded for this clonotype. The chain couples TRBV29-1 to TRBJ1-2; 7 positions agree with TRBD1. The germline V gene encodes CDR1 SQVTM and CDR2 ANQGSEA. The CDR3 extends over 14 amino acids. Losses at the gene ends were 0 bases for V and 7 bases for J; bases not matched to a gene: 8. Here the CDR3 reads CSVEDPHRGPGYTF. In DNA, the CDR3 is TGCAGCGTTGAAGATCCCCACAGGGGTCCTGGCTACACCTTC.

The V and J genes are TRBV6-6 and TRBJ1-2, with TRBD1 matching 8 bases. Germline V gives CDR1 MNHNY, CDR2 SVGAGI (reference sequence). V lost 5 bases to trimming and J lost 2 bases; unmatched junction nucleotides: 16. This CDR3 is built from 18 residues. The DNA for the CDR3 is TGTGCCAGCAGTCAGGGGGCGCAAGACAGGGACACCAACTATGGCTACACCTTC. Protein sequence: CASSQGAQDRDTNYGYTF.

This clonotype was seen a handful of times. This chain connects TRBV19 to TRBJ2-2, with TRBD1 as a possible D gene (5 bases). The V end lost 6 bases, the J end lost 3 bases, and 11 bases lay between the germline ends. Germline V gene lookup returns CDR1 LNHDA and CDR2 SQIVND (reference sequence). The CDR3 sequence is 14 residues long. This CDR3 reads CASSQGRDTGELFF. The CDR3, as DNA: TGTGCCAGTAGCCAGGGTAGGGACACCGGGGAGCTGTTTTTT.

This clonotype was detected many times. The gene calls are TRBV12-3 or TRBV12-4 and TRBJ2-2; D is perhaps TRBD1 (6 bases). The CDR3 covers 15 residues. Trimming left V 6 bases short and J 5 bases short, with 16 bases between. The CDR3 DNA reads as TGTGCCAGCAGAGCTACAGGGTTCCGAACCGGGGAGCTGTTTTTT. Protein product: CASRATGFRTGELFF.

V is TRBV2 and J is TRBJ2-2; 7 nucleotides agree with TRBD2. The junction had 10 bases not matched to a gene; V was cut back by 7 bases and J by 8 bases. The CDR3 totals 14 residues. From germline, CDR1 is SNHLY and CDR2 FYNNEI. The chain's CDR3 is CASIPGGSTGELFF. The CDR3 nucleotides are TGTGCCAGCATTCCCGGGGGGTCCACAGGGGAGCTGTTTTTT.

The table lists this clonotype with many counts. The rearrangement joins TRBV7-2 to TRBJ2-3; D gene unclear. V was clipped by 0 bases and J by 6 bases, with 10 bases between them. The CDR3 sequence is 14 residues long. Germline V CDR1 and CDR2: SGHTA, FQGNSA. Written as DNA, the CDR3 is TGTGCCAGCAGCTTAGCTAAAGGGCCCGATACGCAGTATTTT. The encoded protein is CASSLAKGPDTQYF. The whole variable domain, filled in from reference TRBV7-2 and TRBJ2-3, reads GAGVSQSPSNKVTEKGKDVELRCDPISGHTALYWYRQSLGQGLEFLIYFQGNSAPDKSGLPSDRFSAERTGGSVSTLTIQRTQQEDSAVYLCASSLAKGPDTQYFGPGTRLTVL.

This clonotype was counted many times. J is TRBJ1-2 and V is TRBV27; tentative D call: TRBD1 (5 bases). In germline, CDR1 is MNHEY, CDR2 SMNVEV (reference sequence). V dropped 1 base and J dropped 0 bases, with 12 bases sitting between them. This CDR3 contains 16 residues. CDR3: CASSLLGGSSNYGYTF. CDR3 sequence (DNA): TGTGCCAGCAGTTTATTGGGGGGTTCCTCTAACTATGGCTACACCTTC.

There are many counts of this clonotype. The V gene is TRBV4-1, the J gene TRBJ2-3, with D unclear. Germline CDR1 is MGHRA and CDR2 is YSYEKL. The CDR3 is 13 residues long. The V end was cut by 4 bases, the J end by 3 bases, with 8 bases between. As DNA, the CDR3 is TGCGCCAGCAGCCTCATTCAGACAGATACGCAGTATTTT. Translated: CASSLIQTDTQYF.

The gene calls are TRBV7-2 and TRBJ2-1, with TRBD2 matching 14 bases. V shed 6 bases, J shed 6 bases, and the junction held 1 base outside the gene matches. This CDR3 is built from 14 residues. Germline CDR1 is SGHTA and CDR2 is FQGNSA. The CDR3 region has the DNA TGTGCCAGCAGAGGGACTAGCGGGGGCAATGAGCAGTTCTTC. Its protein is CASRGTSGGNEQFF. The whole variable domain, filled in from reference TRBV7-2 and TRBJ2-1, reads GAGVSQSPSNKVTEKGKDVELRCDPISGHTALYWYRQSLGQGLEFLIYFQGNSAPDKSGLPSDRFSAERTGGSVSTLTIQRTQQEDSAVYLCASRGTSGGNEQFFGPGTRLTVL.

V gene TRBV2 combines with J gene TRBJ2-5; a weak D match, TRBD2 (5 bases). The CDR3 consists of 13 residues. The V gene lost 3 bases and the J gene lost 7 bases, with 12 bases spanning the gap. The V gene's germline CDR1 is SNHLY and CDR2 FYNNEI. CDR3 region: CASSDPGRATQYF. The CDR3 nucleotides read TGTGCCAGCAGTGACCCGGGAAGGGCGACCCAGTACTTC.

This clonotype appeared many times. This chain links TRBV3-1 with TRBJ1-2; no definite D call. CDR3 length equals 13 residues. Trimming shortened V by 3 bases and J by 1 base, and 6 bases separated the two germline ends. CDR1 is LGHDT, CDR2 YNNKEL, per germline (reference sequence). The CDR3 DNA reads TGTGCCAGCAGCCAGGATAATAACTATGGCTACACCTTC. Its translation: CASSQDNNYGYTF.

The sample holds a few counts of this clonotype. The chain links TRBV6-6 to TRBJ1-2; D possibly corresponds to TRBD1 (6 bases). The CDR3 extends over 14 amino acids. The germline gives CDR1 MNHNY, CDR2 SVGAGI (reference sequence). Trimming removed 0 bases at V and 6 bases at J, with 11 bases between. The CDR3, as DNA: TGTGCCAGCAGTTACTCGATGGCAGGGGATGGCTACACCTTC. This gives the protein CASSYSMAGDGYTF.

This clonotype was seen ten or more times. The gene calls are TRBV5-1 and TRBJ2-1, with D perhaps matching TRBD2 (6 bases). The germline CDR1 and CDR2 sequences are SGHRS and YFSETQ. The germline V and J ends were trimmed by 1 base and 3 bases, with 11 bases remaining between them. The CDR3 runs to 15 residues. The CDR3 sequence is CASSLTGASYNEQFF. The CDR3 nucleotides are TGCGCCAGCAGCTTGACGGGAGCCAGCTACAATGAGCAGTTCTTC.

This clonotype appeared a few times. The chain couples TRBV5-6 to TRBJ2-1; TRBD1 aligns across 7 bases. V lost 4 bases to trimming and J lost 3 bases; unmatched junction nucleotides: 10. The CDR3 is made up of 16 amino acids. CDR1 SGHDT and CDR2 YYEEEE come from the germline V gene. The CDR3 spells CASSRRRGGLYNEQFF. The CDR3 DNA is TGTGCCAGCAGCCGCAGGCGAGGGGGCCTCTACAATGAGCAGTTCTTC.

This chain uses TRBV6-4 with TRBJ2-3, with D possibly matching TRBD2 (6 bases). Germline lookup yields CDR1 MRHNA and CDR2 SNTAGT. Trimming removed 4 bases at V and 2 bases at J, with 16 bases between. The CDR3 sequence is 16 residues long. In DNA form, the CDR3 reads TGTGCCAGCAGTGCTGCCTCCCCGGGAGACACAGATACGCAGTATTTT. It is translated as CASSAASPGDTDTQYF.

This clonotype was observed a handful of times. CDR3 DNA: TGCAGTGCCCCGGGGGGTGACTATAATTCACCCCTCCACTTT. Translated: CSAPGGDYNSPLHF. This rearrangement joins TRBV20-1 to TRBJ1-6; the D gene is possibly TRBD1 (5 bases). The length of the CDR3 is 14 residues. Germline CDR1 and CDR2: DFQATT and SNEGSKA (reference sequence). V was pared by 6 bases and J by 3 bases, with 12 bases between.

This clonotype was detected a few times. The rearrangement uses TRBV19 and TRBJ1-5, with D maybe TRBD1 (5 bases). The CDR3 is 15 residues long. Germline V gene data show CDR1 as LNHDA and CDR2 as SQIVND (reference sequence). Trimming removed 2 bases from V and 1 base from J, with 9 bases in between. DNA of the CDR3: TGTGCCAGTAGTATAATGGGGCTGAGCAATCAGCCCCAGCATTTT. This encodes CASSIMGLSNQPQHF.

CDR3 coding DNA: TGTGCCAGCAGCTTAGAGGGGACAGGGGGACACAATGAGCAGTTCTTC. This sequence encodes CASSLEGTGGHNEQFF. V gene TRBV7-2 combines with J gene TRBJ2-1; 11 nucleotides align to TRBD1. In germline, CDR1 is SGHTA, CDR2 FQGNSA. V shed 1 base and J 5 bases; nucleotides not matched to a gene: 4. The CDR3 has 16 residues. Using reference TRBV7-2 and TRBJ2-1 for the parts outside the CDR3, the full variable domain is GAGVSQSPSNKVTEKGKDVELRCDPISGHTALYWYRQSLGQGLEFLIYFQGNSAPDKSGLPSDRFSAERTGGSVSTLTIQRTQQEDSAVYLCASSLEGTGGHNEQFFGPGTRLTVL.

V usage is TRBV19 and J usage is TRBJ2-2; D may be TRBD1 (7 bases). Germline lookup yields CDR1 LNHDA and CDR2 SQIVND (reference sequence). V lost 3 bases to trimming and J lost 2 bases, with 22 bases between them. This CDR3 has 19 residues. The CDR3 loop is CASSITPGGRGPNTGELFF. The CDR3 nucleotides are TGTGCCAGTAGTATCACCCCCGGGGGAAGGGGGCCAAACACCGGGGAGCTGTTTTTT.

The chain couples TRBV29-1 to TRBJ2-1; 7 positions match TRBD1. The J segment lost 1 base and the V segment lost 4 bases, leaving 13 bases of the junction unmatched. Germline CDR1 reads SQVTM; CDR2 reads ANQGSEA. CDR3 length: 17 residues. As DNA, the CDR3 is TGCAGCGTTGTAGGTAATAGACAGGGTCGTTCCTACAATGAGCAGTTCTTC. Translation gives CSVVGNRQGRSYNEQFF.

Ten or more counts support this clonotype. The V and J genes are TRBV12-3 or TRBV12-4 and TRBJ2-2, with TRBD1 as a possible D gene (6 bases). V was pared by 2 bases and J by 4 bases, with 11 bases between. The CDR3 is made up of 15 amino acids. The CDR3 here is CASSLRDTPTGELFF. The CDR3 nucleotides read TGTGCCAGCAGTTTAAGGGACACCCCCACCGGGGAGCTGTTTTTT.

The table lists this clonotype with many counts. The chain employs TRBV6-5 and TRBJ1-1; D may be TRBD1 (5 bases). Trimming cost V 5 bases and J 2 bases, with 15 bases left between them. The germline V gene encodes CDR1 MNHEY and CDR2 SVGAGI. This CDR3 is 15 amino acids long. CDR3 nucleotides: TGTGCCAGCAGTCCTATGCAGGGCGAAAACACTGAAGCTTTCTTT. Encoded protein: CASSPMQGENTEAFF.

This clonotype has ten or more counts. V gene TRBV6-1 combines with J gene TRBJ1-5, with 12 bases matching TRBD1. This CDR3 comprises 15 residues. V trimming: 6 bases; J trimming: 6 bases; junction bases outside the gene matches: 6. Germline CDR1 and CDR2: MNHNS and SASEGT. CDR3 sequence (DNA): TGTGCCAGCAGGCTGGGACAGGGGGCAGGTCAGCCCCAGCATTTT. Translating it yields CASRLGQGAGQPQHF.

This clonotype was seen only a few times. The CDR3 here is CASTHPGDVYNEQFF. Here the CDR3 DNA reads TGTGCCAGCACCCATCCGGGAGACGTTTACAATGAGCAGTTCTTC. The chain combines TRBV9 with TRBJ2-1, with D tentatively TRBD2 (6 bases). Trimming removed 6 bases from V and 4 bases from J, with 17 bases in between. This CDR3 has 15 amino acids. Germline CDR1 is SGDLS and CDR2 is YYNGEE.

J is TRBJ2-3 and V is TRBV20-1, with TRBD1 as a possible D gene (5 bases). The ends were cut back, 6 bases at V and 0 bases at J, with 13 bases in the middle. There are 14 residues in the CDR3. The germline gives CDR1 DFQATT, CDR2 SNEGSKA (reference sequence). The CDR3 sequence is CSAKRQTSTDTQYF. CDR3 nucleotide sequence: TGCAGTGCAAAAAGACAGACTAGCACAGATACGCAGTATTTT.